The present T cell receptor (beta chain) was sequenced within a study of blood T cell repertoires in COVID-19. Clones were sequenced by immunoSEQ multiplex PCR, and TCRdb holds only the in-frame ones, with some missing. The sample includes fewer than 200,000 clones, 85% of them seen just once. The ends were cut back, 1 base at V and 0 bases at J, with 9 bases in the middle. Germline CDR1 is LNHDA and CDR2 is SQIVND (reference sequence). This CDR3 contains 15 residues. This sequence joins TRBV19 and TRBJ1-2, with a possible D match to TRBD1 (6 bases). The sequenced material came from peripheral blood. The source of this sequence is a woman aged 80 or older with COVID-19, enrolled during active disease. CDR3 residues: CASSIAGHPNYGYTF. CDR3 nucleotide sequence: TGTGCCAGTAGTATAGCGGGACACCCTAACTATGGCTACACCTTC.